What follows are 5 T cell receptor beta chains derived from one specimen sequenced in a study of tumor and adjacent non-tumor tissue in lung cancer. TCRbeta libraries were built with three rounds of nested PCR, modified from ARM-PCR. One entry per CDR3 protein results from TCRdb running MiXCR on the multiplex PCR reads. The repertoire holds about 110,000 distinct CDR3 sequences, about 61% seen once, with around 19% in the top ten. RNA was extracted from bulk tissue without any cell sorting. More than 3 cm separated this lung sample from the edge of the tumor. The sample comprised distant non-tumor lung tissue. The receptors were sampled from a man aged 55 to 70 with non-small cell lung cancer.

As to this clonotype: No conserved phenylalanine or tryptophan ends this CDR3, so it is likely a read error. Because the CDR3's place on the DNA is in doubt, the DNA is left out and the CDR3 is given as listed by TCRdb. This chain uses TRBV4-2 with TRBJ2-7; the table's TRBD1 call for D was not verified on the DNA. Ends included, the CDR3 has 14 residues. Per germline, CDR1 LGHNA and CDR2 YNFKEQ. CDR3 protein: CASSQPGQGGEHYL.

With respect to this clonotype: The CDR3 ends on some other residue instead of the conserved phenylalanine or tryptophan, so this is likely a read error. The DNA is left out, because the CDR3 cannot be placed on it with certainty; the CDR3 is given as TCRdb lists it. This chain connects TRBV6-5 to TRBJ2-1; the D call in the table, TRBD1, was not verified against the DNA. The germline gives CDR1 MNHEY, CDR2 SVGAGI. The CDR3 totals 16 residues, both ends included. The CDR3 protein is CASRNNRDLGFGEQFL.

This clonotype showed up many times. The V gene is TRBV20-1, the J gene TRBJ1-1; TRBD1 is a possible D gene (6 bases). V was cut by 1 base and J by 8 bases, with 11 bases left in between. The CDR3 is made up of 12 amino acids. The germline CDR1 and CDR2 sequences are DFQATT and SNEGSKA (reference sequence). CDR3 amino acids: CSARGGGEEAFF. The CDR3 DNA sequence: TGCAGTGCTAGAGGAGGGGGAGAGGAAGCTTTCTTT.

At least ten counts were recorded for this clonotype. The rearrangement joins TRBV6-5 to TRBJ2-1; TRBD2 matches at 7 bases. The CDR3 has 18 residues. CDR1 MNHEY and CDR2 SVGAGI come from the germline V gene. Losses at the gene ends were 6 bases for V and 6 bases for J; bases not matched to a gene: 20. The CDR3: CASSLLPHWGGGSNEQFF. In DNA, the CDR3 is TGTGCCAGCAGCCTGCTCCCTCATTGGGGGGGGGGGAGCAATGAGCAGTTCTTC.

V gene TRBV5-1 combines with J gene TRBJ2-1; 8 nucleotides line up with TRBD2. This CDR3 spans 15 amino acids. Trimming cost V 0 bases and J 8 bases; bases outside gene matches: 7. The germline CDR1 and CDR2 sequences are SGHRS and YFSETQ. The CDR3 spells CASSLDNGRVDEQFF. For the CDR3, the DNA is TGCGCCAGCAGCTTGGATAACGGGAGGGTCGATGAGCAGTTCTTC.